The source of this T cell receptor beta chain is a study of cytomegalovirus exposure and HLA in healthy donors. Repertoires were generated with immunoSEQ multiplex PCR, while TCRdb's copy carries only in-frame clones and drops some. In the table there are some 130,000 clones, 89% of which are singletons. Germline CDR1 reads SEHNR; CDR2 reads FQNEAQ (reference sequence). Trimming stripped 4 bases from V and 0 bases from J, with 12 bases between. The CDR3 consists of 16 residues. To note about this clone: This sample also contains other DNA sequences that code for the same CDR3.

The sample consisted of PBMCs. The TCR sequence derives from a woman between 18 and 30 years old in good health and CMV-seronegative. The chain couples TRBV7-9 to TRBJ1-4; D possibly corresponds to TRBD1 (6 bases). The CDR3 DNA sequence: TGTGCCAGCAGCTCTGGACAGACTGCAACTAATGAAAAACTGTTTTTT. This sequence encodes CASSSGQTATNEKLFF.